A single TCR beta chain is shown here with its context. Source study methods: Researchers report that nucleated cell counts were estimated from reference gene primer amplification. Using immunoSEQ multiplex PCR, the repertoire was profiled, and TCRdb retains in-frame clones only, with some absent. V and J calls and clone size are those listed in that table; D and trimming were worked out from the DNA. Among a few hundred thousand clones, just under 90% were seen once, and the ten largest hold roughly a tenth. The data were obtained in a study of blood T cell repertoires in COVID-19. The study drew participants aged 18 to 89 years from some 25 US areas. In assigning cohorts, the study relied on participant-reported clinical history. Symptom resolution, clearance, or two negative PCRs marked the recovered donors of Cohort 3. CDR3 size: 14 residues. Germline lookup yields CDR1 SNHLY and CDR2 FYNNEI. Losses at the gene ends were 7 bases for V and 4 bases for J; bases not matched to a gene: 8.

The TCR comes from a woman between 45 and 65 years old who had recovered from COVID-19. The chain carries TRBV2 and TRBJ1-2; 8 positions agree with TRBD1. The sequencing input was PBMCs or T cells enriched from blood (not recorded which). The CDR3 loop reads CASNPPDRAYGYTF. Written as DNA, the CDR3 is TGTGCCAGCAACCCCCCGGACAGGGCCTATGGCTACACCTTC.